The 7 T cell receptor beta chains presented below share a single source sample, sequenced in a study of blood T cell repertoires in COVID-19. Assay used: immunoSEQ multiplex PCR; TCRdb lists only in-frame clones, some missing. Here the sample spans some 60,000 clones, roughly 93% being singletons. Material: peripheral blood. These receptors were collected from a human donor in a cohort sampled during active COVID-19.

This CDR3 reads CSVSGRGTEAFF. In DNA, the CDR3 is TGCAGCGTTTCAGGGAGGGGCACTGAAGCTTTCTTT. The gene calls are TRBV29-1 and TRBJ1-1; D might be TRBD1 (5 bases). Per the germline V gene, CDR1 is SQVTM and CDR2 is ANQGSEA. V lost 5 bases and J 4 bases, leaving 11 bases between the germline ends. The CDR3 length is 12 residues.

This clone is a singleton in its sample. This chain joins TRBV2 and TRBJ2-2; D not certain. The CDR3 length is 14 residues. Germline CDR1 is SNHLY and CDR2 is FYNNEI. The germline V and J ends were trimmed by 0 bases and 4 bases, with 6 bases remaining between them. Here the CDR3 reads CASSEAFFTGELFF. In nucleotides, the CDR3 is TGTGCCAGCAGTGAAGCGTTCTTCACCGGGGAGCTGTTTTTT. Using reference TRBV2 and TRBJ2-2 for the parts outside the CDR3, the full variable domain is EPEVTQTPSHQVTQMGQEVILRCVPISNHLYFYWYRQILGQKVEFLVSFYNNEISEKSEIFDDQFSVERPDGSNFTLKIRSTKLEDSAMYFCASSEAFFTGELFFGEGSRLTVL.

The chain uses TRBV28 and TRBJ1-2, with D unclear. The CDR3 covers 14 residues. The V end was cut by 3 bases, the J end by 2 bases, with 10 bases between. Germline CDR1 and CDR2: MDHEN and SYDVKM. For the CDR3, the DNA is TGTGCCAGCAGTTTGTCCCAGATCAACTATGGCTACACCTTC. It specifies CASSLSQINYGYTF.

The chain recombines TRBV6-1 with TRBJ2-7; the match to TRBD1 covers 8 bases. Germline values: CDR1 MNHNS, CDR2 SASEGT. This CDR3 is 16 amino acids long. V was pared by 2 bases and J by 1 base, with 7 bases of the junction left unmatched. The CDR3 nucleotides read TGTGCCAGCAGTGAAAGTCAGGGGGCGCATTCCTACGAGCAGTACTTC. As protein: CASSESQGAHSYEQYF.

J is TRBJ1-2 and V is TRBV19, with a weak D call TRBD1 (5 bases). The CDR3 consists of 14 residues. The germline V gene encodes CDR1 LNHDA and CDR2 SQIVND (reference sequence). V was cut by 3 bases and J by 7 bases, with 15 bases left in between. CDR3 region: CASSIPGPGSGYTF. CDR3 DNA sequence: TGTGCCAGTAGTATCCCGGGACCCGGGAGTGGCTACACCTTC. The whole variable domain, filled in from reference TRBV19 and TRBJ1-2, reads DGGITQSPKYLFRKEGQNVTLSCEQNLNHDAMYWYRQDPGQGLRLIYYSQIVNDFQKGDIAEGYSVSREKKESFPLTVTSAQKNPTAFYLCASSIPGPGSGYTFGSGTRLTVV.

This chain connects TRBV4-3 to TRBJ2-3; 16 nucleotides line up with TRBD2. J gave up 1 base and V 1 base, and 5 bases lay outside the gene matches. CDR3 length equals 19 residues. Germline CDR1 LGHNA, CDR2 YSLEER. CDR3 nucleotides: TGCGCCAGCAGCCAAGCCGGGACTAGCGGGAGGGAAGGCACAGATACGCAGTATTTT. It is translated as CASSQAGTSGREGTDTQYF.

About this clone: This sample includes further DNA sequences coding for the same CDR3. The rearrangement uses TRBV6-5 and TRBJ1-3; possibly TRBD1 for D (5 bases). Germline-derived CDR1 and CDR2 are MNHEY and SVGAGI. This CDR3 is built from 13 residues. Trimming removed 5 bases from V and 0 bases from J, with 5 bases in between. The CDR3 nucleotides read TGTGCCAGCAGTAGGGGCTCTGGAAACACCATATATTTT. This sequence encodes CASSRGSGNTIYF.